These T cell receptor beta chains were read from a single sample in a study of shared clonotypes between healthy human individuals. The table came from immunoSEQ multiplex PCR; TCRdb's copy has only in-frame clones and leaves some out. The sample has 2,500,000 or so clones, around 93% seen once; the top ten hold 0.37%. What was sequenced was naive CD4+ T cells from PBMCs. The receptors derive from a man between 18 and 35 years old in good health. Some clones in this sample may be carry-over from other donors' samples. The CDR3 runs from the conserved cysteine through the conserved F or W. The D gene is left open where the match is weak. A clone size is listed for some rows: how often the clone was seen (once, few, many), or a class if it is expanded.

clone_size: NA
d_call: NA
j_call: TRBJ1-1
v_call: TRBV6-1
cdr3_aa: CASRRGMNTEAFF
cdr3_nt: TGTGCCAGCAGACGGGGAATGAACACTGAAGCTTTCTTT

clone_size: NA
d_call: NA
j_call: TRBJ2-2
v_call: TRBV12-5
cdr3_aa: CASGTGTVASGELFF
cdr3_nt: TGTGCTAGTGGTACCGGGACGGTGGCCTCTGGGGAGCTGTTTTTT

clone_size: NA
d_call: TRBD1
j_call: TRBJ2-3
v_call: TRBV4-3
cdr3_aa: CASSLTGAGTDTQYF
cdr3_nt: TGCGCCAGCAGCCTGACAGGGGCTGGGACAGATACGCAGTATTTT

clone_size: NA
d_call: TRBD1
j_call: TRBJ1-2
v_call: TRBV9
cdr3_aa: CASSGTGIYGYTF
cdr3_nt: TGTGCCAGCAGCGGGACAGGGATCTATGGCTACACCTTC

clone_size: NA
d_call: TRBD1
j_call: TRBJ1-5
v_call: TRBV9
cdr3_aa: CAQSGQGGCQPQHF
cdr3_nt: TGTGCCCAGAGCGGACAGGGAGGATGTCAGCCCCAGCATTTT

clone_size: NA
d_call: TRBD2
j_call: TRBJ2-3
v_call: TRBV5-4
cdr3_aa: CASSELAVITDTQYF
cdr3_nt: TGTGCCAGCAGCGAACTAGCGGTTATCACAGATACGCAGTATTTT

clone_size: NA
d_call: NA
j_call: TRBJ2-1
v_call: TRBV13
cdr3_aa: CASSLLGYNEQFF
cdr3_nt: TGTGCCAGCAGCTTACTGGGCTACAATGAGCAGTTCTTC

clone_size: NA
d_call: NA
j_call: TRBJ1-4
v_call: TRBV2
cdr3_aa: CASSRLMPNEKLFF
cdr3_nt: TGTGCCAGCAGTCGGCTTATGCCTAATGAAAAACTGTTTTTT

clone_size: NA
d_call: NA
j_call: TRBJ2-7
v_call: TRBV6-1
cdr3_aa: CASRLYRVGAYEQYF
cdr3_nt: TGTGCCAGCAGGCTTTACAGGGTAGGAGCCTACGAGCAGTACTTC

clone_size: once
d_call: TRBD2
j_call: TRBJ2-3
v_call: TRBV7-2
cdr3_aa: CASSLTSGRTDTQYF
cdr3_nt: TGTGCCAGCAGCTTAACTAGCGGGAGAACAGATACGCAGTATTTT

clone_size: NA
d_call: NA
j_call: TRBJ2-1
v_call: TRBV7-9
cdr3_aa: CASSEDWGEFF
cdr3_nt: TGTGCCAGCAGCGAGGACTGGGGGGAGTTCTTC

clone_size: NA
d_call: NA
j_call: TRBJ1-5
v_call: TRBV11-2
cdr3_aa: CASSLWQGNQPQHF
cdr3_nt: TGTGCCAGCAGCTTATGGCAGGGCAATCAGCCCCAGCATTTT

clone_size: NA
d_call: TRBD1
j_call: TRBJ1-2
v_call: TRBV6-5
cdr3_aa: CASRPTGTDLYGYTF
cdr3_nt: TGTGCCAGCCGACCGACAGGGACAGACCTCTATGGCTACACCTTC

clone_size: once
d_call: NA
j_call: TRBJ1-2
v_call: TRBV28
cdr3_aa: CASITNPGNYGYTF
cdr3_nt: TGTGCCAGCATCACTAACCCGGGAAACTATGGCTACACCTTC

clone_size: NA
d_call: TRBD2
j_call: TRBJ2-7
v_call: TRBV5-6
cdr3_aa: CASSRRLAGAHEQYF
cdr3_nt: TGTGCCAGCAGCAGGCGACTAGCGGGAGCCCACGAGCAGTACTTC

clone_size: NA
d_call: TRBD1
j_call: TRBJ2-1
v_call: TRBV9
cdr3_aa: CASSRTGSFNEQFF
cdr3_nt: TGTGCCAGCTCGAGGACAGGTTCCTTCAATGAGCAGTTCTTC

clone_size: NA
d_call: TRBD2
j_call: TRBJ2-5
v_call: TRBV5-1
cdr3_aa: CASSIGGLAAVSQETQYF
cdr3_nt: TGCGCCAGCAGCATTGGGGGACTAGCGGCCGTAAGCCAAGAGACCCAGTACTTC

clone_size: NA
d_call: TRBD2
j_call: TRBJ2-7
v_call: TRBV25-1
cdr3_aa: CASSELGAGGNEQYF
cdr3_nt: TGTGCCAGCAGTGAACTCGGAGCGGGAGGGAACGAGCAGTACTTC

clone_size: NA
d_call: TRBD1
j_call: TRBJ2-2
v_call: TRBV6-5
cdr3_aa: CASRTGQGGTGELFF
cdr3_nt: TGTGCCAGCAGGACTGGACAGGGTGGCACCGGGGAGCTGTTTTTT

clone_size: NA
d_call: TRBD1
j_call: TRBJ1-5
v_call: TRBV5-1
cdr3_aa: CASSFSGGGNQPQHF
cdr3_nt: TGCGCCAGCAGCTTTTCAGGGGGCGGCAATCAGCCCCAGCATTTT

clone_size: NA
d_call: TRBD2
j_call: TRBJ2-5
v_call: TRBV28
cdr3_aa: CASIIAGGRTQYF
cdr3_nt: TGTGCCAGCATAATAGCGGGAGGTAGGACCCAGTACTTC

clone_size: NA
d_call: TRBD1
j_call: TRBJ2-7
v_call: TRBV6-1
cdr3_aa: CASSRQGYEQYF
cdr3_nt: TGTGCCAGCAGCCGACAGGGCTACGAGCAGTACTTC

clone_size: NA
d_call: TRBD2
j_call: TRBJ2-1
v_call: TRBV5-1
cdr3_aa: CASSLDPSGYNNEQFF
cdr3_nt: TGCGCCAGCAGCTTGGATCCTAGCGGATACAACAATGAGCAGTTCTTC

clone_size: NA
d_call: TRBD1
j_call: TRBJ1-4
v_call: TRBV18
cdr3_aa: CASSTGFAGGRSNEKLFF
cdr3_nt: TGTGCCAGCTCAACCGGTTTCGCAGGGGGCCGGTCTAATGAAAAACTGTTTTTT

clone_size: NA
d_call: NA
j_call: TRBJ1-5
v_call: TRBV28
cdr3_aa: CASSSPPLRQRNQPQHF
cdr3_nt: TGTGCCAGCAGTTCTCCCCCGTTGAGACAGCGCAATCAGCCCCAGCATTTT

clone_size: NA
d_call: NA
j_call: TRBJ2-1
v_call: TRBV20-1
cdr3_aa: CSASSGIDQFF
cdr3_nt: TGCAGTGCTAGCTCCGGGATTGATCAGTTCTTC

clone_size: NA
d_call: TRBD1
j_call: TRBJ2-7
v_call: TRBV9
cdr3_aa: CASSVEVQGAYEQYF
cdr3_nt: TGTGCCAGCAGCGTAGAGGTTCAGGGGGCCTACGAGCAGTACTTC

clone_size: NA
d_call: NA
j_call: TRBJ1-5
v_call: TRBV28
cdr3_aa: CASSDFKPQHF
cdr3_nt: TGTGCCAGCAGTGATTTTAAACCCCAGCATTTT

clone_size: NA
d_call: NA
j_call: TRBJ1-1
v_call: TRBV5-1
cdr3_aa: CASSLLQGNTEAFF
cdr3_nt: TGCGCCAGCAGCTTATTACAGGGAAACACTGAAGCTTTCTTT

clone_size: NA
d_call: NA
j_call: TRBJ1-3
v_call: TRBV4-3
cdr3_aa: CASSQDTSVSGNTIYF
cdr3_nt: TGCGCCAGCAGCCAAGACACGTCTGTCTCTGGAAACACCATATATTTT

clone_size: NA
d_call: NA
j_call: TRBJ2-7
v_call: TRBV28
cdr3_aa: CASTPLGRGEQYF
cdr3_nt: TGTGCCAGCACTCCTTTAGGGCGAGGCGAGCAGTACTTC

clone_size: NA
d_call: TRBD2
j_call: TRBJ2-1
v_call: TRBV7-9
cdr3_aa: CASSLTGGRVNEQFF
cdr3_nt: TGTGCCAGCAGCTTAACGGGCGGGAGAGTCAATGAGCAGTTCTTC

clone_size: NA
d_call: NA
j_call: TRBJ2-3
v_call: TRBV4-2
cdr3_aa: CASRPYPGLSTDTQYF
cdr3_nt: TGTGCCAGCAGACCCTACCCGGGACTGAGCACAGATACGCAGTATTTT

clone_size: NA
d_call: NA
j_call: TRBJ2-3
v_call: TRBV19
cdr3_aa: CASSIDRRPTADTQYF
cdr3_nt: TGTGCCAGTAGTATAGATCGGCGCCCTACCGCGGATACGCAGTATTTT

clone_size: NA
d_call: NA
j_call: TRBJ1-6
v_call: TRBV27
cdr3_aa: CASSLQYYNSPLHF
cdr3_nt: TGTGCCAGCAGCCTCCAGTACTATAATTCACCCCTCCACTTT

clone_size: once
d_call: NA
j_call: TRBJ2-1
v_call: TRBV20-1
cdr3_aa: CSADNEQFF
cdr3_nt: TGCAGTGCTGACAATGAGCAGTTCTTC

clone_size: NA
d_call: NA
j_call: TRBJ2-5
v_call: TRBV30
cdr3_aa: CAWSVPGSRETQYF
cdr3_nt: TGTGCCTGGAGTGTTCCAGGGTCCCGAGAGACCCAGTACTTC

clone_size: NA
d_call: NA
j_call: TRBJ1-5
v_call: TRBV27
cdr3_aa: CASSLDSYNQPQHF
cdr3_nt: TGTGCCAGCAGTCTTGACAGCTACAATCAGCCCCAGCATTTT

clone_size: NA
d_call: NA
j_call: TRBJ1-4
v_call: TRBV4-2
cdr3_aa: CASSPDRATNEKLFF
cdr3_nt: TGTGCCAGCAGCCCCGACAGAGCAACTAATGAAAAACTGTTTTTT